The clone carrying this TCR beta chain was seen a handful of times. What it binds is unknown. The authors reverse transcribed all of the isolated RNA, so sequencing captured expressed TCRB transcripts. The assay was immunoSEQ multiplex PCR, and TCRdb's table has in-frame clones only and misses some. The table shows 900,000 or so clones, with about 17% occurring only once. The data were obtained in a study of beta chain features in type 1 diabetes. Overall study results and limits: Type 1 diabetes patients had VDJ junctions that carried fewer insertions and more deletions.

The CDR3 has 16 residues. Germline CDR1 SEHNR, CDR2 FQNEAQ (reference sequence). J gave up 1 base and V 3 bases, and 7 bases lay outside the gene matches. This rearrangement joins TRBV7-9 to TRBJ2-5; 8 nucleotides match TRBD2. The specimen sequenced was naive CD4+ T cells from blood. The origin of this receptor is a woman younger than 30 in good health. The CDR3 DNA reads as TGTGCCAGCAGCTTTGTTACTAGCGGTGTCCAAGAGACCCAGTACTTC. Translated, it gives CASSFVTSGVQETQYF.